Described below is a single T cell receptor (beta chain) sequence and its context. The method was immunoSEQ multiplex PCR; TCRdb's version includes in-frame clones alone and lacks a portion of them. This sample has approximately 46,000 clones, with approximately 85% found just once. Trimming removed 5 bases from V and 4 bases from J, with 14 bases in between. The germline CDR1 and CDR2 sequences are SEHNR and FQNEAQ (reference sequence). This CDR3 is 15 amino acids long. This specimen belongs to a study of blood T cell repertoires in COVID-19. Sequencing was done on a sample of peripheral blood. The J gene is TRBJ1-4, the V gene TRBV7-9, with D tentatively TRBD1 (5 bases). The sequence was obtained from a human donor in a cohort sampled during active COVID-19. The CDR3 sequence: CASSPPGGVNEKLFF. CDR3 sequence (DNA): TGTGCCAGCAGCCCCCCGGGGGGGGTTAATGAAAAACTGTTTTTT. Supplemented by reference TRBV7-9 and TRBJ1-4, the full variable domain reads DTGVSQNPRHKITKRGQNVTFRCDPISEHNRLYWYRQTLGQGPEFLTYFQNEAQLEKSRLLSDRFSAERPKGSFSTLEIQRTEQGDSAMYLCASSPPGGVNEKLFFGSGTQLSVL.